This T cell receptor (beta chain) was sequenced in a study of tumor-infiltrating lymphocytes in glioblastoma multiforme. The CDR3 is 13 residues long. Germline V lookup: CDR1 MDHEN, CDR2 SYDVKM. Three nested ARM-PCR rounds with V-beta and C-beta primers built TCRB libraries. TCRB cDNA was made from roughly 450 ng total RNA. These TCRB libraries lack any described unique molecular identifiers. TCRdb used MiXCR to reprocess the multiplex PCR reads, holding one entry per CDR3 protein. The table has around 33,000 distinct CDR3 sequences, roughly two thirds seen once. In the case of this clonotype: Mismatch with germline at one junction end may stem from a read error.

This sequence was found in a male donor with glioblastoma. V and J are TRBV28 and TRBJ1-2, with D perhaps matching TRBD1 (5 bases). The sample taken for sequencing was brain tumor tissue. CDR3 sequence: CASGLGVNYGYTF. The CDR3, as DNA: TGTGCCAGCGGTTTGGGGGTTAACTATGGCTACACCTTC.